This paragraph covers one T cell receptor (beta chain) sequence. Per the authors' pipeline: Estimated nucleated cell counts came from reference gene primer amplification. Profiling relied on immunoSEQ multiplex PCR, and the TCRdb table lists in-frame clones only, not all of them. V and J calls and clone size are as listed in that table; D and trimming were resolved from the DNA. This table holds a few hundred thousand clones, about 88% found once. The data derive from a study of blood T cell repertoires in COVID-19. Whole-study context: Samples of COVID-19 (acute and convalescent) were obtained from the United States, Italy and Spain. T cells, B-cell-depleted T cells, or PBMCs provided the cDNA or gDNA that served as material.

Germline CDR1 reads MDHEN; CDR2 reads SYDVKM. This CDR3 region has 13 residues. Trimming removed 6 bases at V and 9 bases at J, with 15 bases between. The gene calls are TRBV28 and TRBJ2-4, with D perhaps TRBD2 (5 bases). This clonotype originated in a man aged 55 to 69 with acute or convalescent COVID-19. Sequencing was done on a sample of peripheral blood. This CDR3 reads CASSPRGEGIQYF. CDR3 DNA sequence: TGTGCCAGCAGCCCCCGGGGAGAGGGCATTCAGTACTTC.